These T cell receptor beta chains were read from a single sample in a study of cytomegalovirus exposure and HLA in healthy donors. Some clones are missing from TCRdb's copy, which holds only in-frame ones; the method was immunoSEQ multiplex PCR. Of 100,000 to 150,000 clones in the sample, more than 60% were seen once. Sample: PBMCs. The receptors stem from a man between 18 and 29 years old in good health and CMV-seronegative. Both conserved end residues are part of each CDR3. D genes are given only for firm matches. A clone size is listed for some rows: how often the clone was seen (once, few, many), or a class if it is expanded.

J gene: TRBJ2-5
clone size: NA
V gene: TRBV25-1
D gene: TRBD2
CDR3 DNA: TGTGCCAGCAGTGAAAGGCGGGAGCAAGAGACCCAGTACTTC
CDR3 protein: CASSERREQETQYF

J gene: TRBJ2-6
clone size: once
V gene: TRBV27
D gene: TRBD1
CDR3 DNA: TGTGCCAGCAGTCCTACAACCGGGACAGGGTCATCTGGGGCCAACGTCCTGACTTTC
CDR3 protein: CASSPTTGTGSSGANVLTF

J gene: TRBJ1-1
clone size: NA
V gene: TRBV6-6
D gene: TRBD1
CDR3 DNA: TGTGCCAGCAGGGACGGACAGGGGCACTCAGGGGCTTTCTTT
CDR3 protein: CASRDGQGHSGAFF

J gene: TRBJ2-3
clone size: few
V gene: TRBV18
D gene: NA
CDR3 DNA: TGTGCCAGCTCACCTTCCAGGACAGGCACAGATACGCAGTATTTT
CDR3 protein: CASSPSRTGTDTQYF

J gene: TRBJ2-7
clone size: NA
V gene: TRBV9
D gene: NA
CDR3 DNA: TGTGCCAGCAGCGTAGCAACAGGCTTCTCCTACGAGCAGTACTTC
CDR3 protein: CASSVATGFSYEQYF

J gene: TRBJ2-2
clone size: NA
V gene: TRBV7-8
D gene: TRBD1
CDR3 DNA: TGTGCCAGCAGCTTGACAGGGTCGGCCGGGGAGCTGTTTTTT
CDR3 protein: CASSLTGSAGELFF

J gene: TRBJ2-3
clone size: NA
V gene: TRBV19
D gene: TRBD1
CDR3 DNA: TGTGCCAGTAGTGGGGGACAGGGGGCCGATACGCAGTATTTT
CDR3 protein: CASSGGQGADTQYF

J gene: TRBJ1-2
clone size: NA
V gene: TRBV29-1
D gene: TRBD1
CDR3 DNA: TGCAGCGTGGACAGGGCTAACTATGGCTACACCTTC
CDR3 protein: CSVDRANYGYTF

J gene: TRBJ2-3
clone size: NA
V gene: TRBV11-3
D gene: TRBD2
CDR3 DNA: TGTGCCAGCAGCTGGCGTAGCGGGGGGACCTCAGATACGCAGTATTTT
CDR3 protein: CASSWRSGGTSDTQYF

J gene: TRBJ1-1
clone size: NA
V gene: TRBV10-3
D gene: NA
CDR3 DNA: TGTGCCATCAGACAGGGTACTGAAGCTTTCTTT
CDR3 protein: CAIRQGTEAFF

J gene: TRBJ2-7
clone size: NA
V gene: TRBV28
D gene: NA
CDR3 DNA: TGTGCCAGCAGCCAACAAGACTACGAGCAGTACTTC
CDR3 protein: CASSQQDYEQYF

J gene: TRBJ1-1
clone size: NA
V gene: TRBV19
D gene: NA
CDR3 DNA: TGTGCCAGTAGGGCAGGGGCAATTCCGAACACTGAAGCTTTCTTT
CDR3 protein: CASRAGAIPNTEAFF

J gene: TRBJ2-7
clone size: NA
V gene: TRBV6-5
D gene: TRBD2
CDR3 DNA: TGTGCCAGCAGGCAAACTAGCGGGGAATACGAGCAGTACTTC
CDR3 protein: CASRQTSGEYEQYF

J gene: TRBJ2-2
clone size: few
V gene: TRBV6-1
D gene: TRBD2
CDR3 DNA: TGTGCCAGCAGTGAAATTCCGGGAGGACGGACCGGGGAGCTGTTTTTT
CDR3 protein: CASSEIPGGRTGELFF

J gene: TRBJ1-1
clone size: once
V gene: TRBV28
D gene: TRBD1
CDR3 DNA: TGTGCCACGTCTCGGTCAGGGGGCCGGGAAGCTTTCTTT
CDR3 protein: CATSRSGGREAFF

J gene: TRBJ1-1
clone size: NA
V gene: TRBV11-2
D gene: NA
CDR3 DNA: TGTGCCAGCAGCTTAGGGGAGAGGAGCACTGAAGCTTTCTTT
CDR3 protein: CASSLGERSTEAFF

J gene: TRBJ2-1
clone size: NA
V gene: TRBV27
D gene: TRBD2
CDR3 DNA: TGTGCCAGCAGTTCGGACAGTCTTTTGGGTAGCGGGGGGGCCGTAAATGAGCAGTTCTTC
CDR3 protein: CASSSDSLLGSGGAVNEQFF

J gene: TRBJ1-3
clone size: NA
V gene: TRBV7-7
D gene: NA
CDR3 DNA: TGTGCCAGCAGCCCGGAGATAGCGGGAGTTGGAAACACCATATATTTT
CDR3 protein: CASSPEIAGVGNTIYF

J gene: TRBJ2-7
clone size: NA
V gene: TRBV18
D gene: NA
CDR3 DNA: TGTGCCAGCTCCGCCGGCTCTGGGGGGGAGCAGTACTTC
CDR3 protein: CASSAGSGGEQYF

J gene: TRBJ2-5
clone size: NA
V gene: TRBV5-4
D gene: NA
CDR3 DNA: TGTGCCAGCAGCTTTTCCCGAGGGTCCCAAGAGACCCAGTACTTC
CDR3 protein: CASSFSRGSQETQYF

J gene: TRBJ2-1
clone size: NA
V gene: TRBV9
D gene: NA
CDR3 DNA: TGTGCCAGCAGCGAGGGGGTTAAGAATGAGCAGTTCTTC
CDR3 protein: CASSEGVKNEQFF

J gene: TRBJ1-4
clone size: NA
V gene: TRBV15
D gene: TRBD1
CDR3 DNA: TGTGCCACCAGCGGAGCCGGGACAGGCGGGGAAAAACTGTTTTTT
CDR3 protein: CATSGAGTGGEKLFF

J gene: TRBJ2-7
clone size: NA
V gene: TRBV7-9
D gene: TRBD1
CDR3 DNA: TGTGCCAGCAGACACGGGACAGGAGACTACGAGCAGTACTTC
CDR3 protein: CASRHGTGDYEQYF

J gene: TRBJ2-7
clone size: NA
V gene: TRBV7-6
D gene: TRBD2
CDR3 DNA: TGTGCCAGCAGCTCAGGGTGGCAGCGGGAGGGCAGCGGCGAGCAGTACTTC
CDR3 protein: CASSSGWQREGSGEQYF

J gene: TRBJ2-6
clone size: NA
V gene: TRBV5-8
D gene: NA
CDR3 DNA: TGTGCCAGCACCGACTTTATTGGGGGGGCCAACGTCCTGACTTTC
CDR3 protein: CASTDFIGGANVLTF

J gene: TRBJ1-2
clone size: NA
V gene: TRBV30
D gene: NA
CDR3 DNA: TGTGCCTGGAGTGACCGAGCTAACTATGGCTACACCTTC
CDR3 protein: CAWSDRANYGYTF

J gene: TRBJ2-3
clone size: NA
V gene: TRBV5-1
D gene: NA
CDR3 DNA: TGCGCCAGCAGCGCCGGACAGATCACAGATACGCAGTATTTT
CDR3 protein: CASSAGQITDTQYF

J gene: TRBJ2-7
clone size: NA
V gene: TRBV28
D gene: NA
CDR3 DNA: TGTGCCAGCAGTGGTGAGAGTTACGAGCAGTACTTC
CDR3 protein: CASSGESYEQYF

J gene: TRBJ1-2
clone size: NA
V gene: TRBV29-1
D gene: NA
CDR3 DNA: TGCAGCGTTGAAGCGGCTAACTATGGCTACACCTTC
CDR3 protein: CSVEAANYGYTF

J gene: TRBJ1-1
clone size: once
V gene: TRBV30
D gene: NA
CDR3 DNA: TGTGCCTGGAGTGTTGGACACATGAACACTGAAGCTTTCTTT
CDR3 protein: CAWSVGHMNTEAFF

J gene: TRBJ1-6
clone size: NA
V gene: TRBV5-4
D gene: NA
CDR3 DNA: TGTGCCAGCAGCTTGAAGGACATAGATTCACCCCTCCACTTT
CDR3 protein: CASSLKDIDSPLHF

J gene: TRBJ2-3
clone size: NA
V gene: TRBV27
D gene: TRBD2
CDR3 DNA: TGTGCCAGCAACCCAAGGGGTAGCGGGAGGTTCACAGATGCGCAGTATTTT
CDR3 protein: CASNPRGSGRFTDAQYF

J gene: TRBJ2-5
clone size: NA
V gene: TRBV5-4
D gene: TRBD2
CDR3 DNA: TGTGCCAGCAGCTTGGCCTTGCGGGGGAGCGAAGAGACCCAGTACTTC
CDR3 protein: CASSLALRGSEETQYF

J gene: TRBJ2-7
clone size: NA
V gene: TRBV6-5
D gene: TRBD1
CDR3 DNA: TGTCCCAGCAGTTACGGGGACAGCGGCGCCTACGAGCAGTACTTC
CDR3 protein: CPSSYGDSGAYEQYF

J gene: TRBJ2-5
clone size: few
V gene: TRBV29-1
D gene: TRBD1
CDR3 DNA: TGCAGCGTTGGAAGGGGGCAAAGGGAGACCCAGTACTTC
CDR3 protein: CSVGRGQRETQYF

J gene: TRBJ2-7
clone size: NA
V gene: TRBV14
D gene: TRBD2
CDR3 DNA: TGTGCCAGCAGCCAAGACGCGGGAGTAGGTTCATACGAGCAGTACTTC
CDR3 protein: CASSQDAGVGSYEQYF

J gene: TRBJ2-7
clone size: few
V gene: TRBV19
D gene: TRBD1
CDR3 DNA: TGTGCCAGTTCTCAGGACCTCAGGGGGTACGAGCAGTACTTC
CDR3 protein: CASSQDLRGYEQYF

J gene: TRBJ2-1
clone size: NA
V gene: TRBV30
D gene: NA
CDR3 DNA: TGTGCCTGGAGTGTACGGCCCGGGAGTACAGATGAGCAGTTCTTC
CDR3 protein: CAWSVRPGSTDEQFF

J gene: TRBJ2-1
clone size: NA
V gene: TRBV4-2
D gene: NA
CDR3 DNA: TGTGCCAGCAGCCAAGACAGGGGATCCAATGAGCAGTTCTTC
CDR3 protein: CASSQDRGSNEQFF

J gene: TRBJ2-1
clone size: NA
V gene: TRBV7-6
D gene: TRBD2
CDR3 DNA: TGTGCCAGCAGCTTAGCGACTAGCGGGGGGGCTGGTGAGCAGTTCTTC
CDR3 protein: CASSLATSGGAGEQFF

J gene: TRBJ2-7
clone size: NA
V gene: TRBV29-1
D gene: NA
CDR3 DNA: TGCAGCGCTTTCACCGGGACATCATCCTACGAGCAGTACTTC
CDR3 protein: CSAFTGTSSYEQYF

J gene: TRBJ2-2
clone size: once
V gene: TRBV7-2
D gene: TRBD1
CDR3 DNA: TGTGCCAGCAGCTTAGCTAGGGCAGGGGGAACCGGGGAGCTGTTTTTT
CDR3 protein: CASSLARAGGTGELFF

J gene: TRBJ2-7
clone size: NA
V gene: TRBV7-9
D gene: NA
CDR3 DNA: TGTGCCAGCACCTCCGGGTGGGCCTACGAGCAGTACTTC
CDR3 protein: CASTSGWAYEQYF